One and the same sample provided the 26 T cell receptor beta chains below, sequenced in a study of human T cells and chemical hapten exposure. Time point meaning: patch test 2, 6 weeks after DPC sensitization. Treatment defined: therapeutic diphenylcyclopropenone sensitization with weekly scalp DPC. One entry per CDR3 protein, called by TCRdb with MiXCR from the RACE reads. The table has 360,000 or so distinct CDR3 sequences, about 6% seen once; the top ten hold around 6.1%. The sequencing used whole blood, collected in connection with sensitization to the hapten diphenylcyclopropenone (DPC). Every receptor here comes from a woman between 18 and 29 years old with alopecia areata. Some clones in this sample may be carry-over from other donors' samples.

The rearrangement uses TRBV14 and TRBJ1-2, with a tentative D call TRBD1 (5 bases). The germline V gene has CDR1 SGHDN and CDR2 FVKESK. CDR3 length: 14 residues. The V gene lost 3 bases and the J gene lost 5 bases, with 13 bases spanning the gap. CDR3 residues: CASSQSDIRYGYTF. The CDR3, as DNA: TGTGCCAGCAGCCAGTCGGACATTCGGTATGGCTACACCTTC. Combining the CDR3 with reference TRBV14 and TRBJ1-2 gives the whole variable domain EAGVTQFPSHSVIEKGQTVTLRCDPISGHDNLYWYRRVMGKEIKFLLHFVKESKQDESGMPNNRFLAERTGGTYSTLKVQPAELEDSGVYFCASSQSDIRYGYTFGSGTRLTVV.

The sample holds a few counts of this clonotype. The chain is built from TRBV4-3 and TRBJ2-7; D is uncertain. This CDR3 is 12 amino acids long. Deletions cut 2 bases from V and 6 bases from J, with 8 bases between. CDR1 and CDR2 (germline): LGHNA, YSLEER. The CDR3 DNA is TGCGCCAGCAGCCAACCCGGGCGCGAGCAGTACTTC. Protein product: CASSQPGREQYF.

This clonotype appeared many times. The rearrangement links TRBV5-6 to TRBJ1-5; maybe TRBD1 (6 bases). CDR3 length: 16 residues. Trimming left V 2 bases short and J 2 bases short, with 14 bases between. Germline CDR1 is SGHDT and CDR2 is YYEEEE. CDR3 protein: CASSLQGPWGNQPQHF. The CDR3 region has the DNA TGTGCCAGCAGCTTACAGGGACCCTGGGGCAATCAGCCCCAGCATTTT. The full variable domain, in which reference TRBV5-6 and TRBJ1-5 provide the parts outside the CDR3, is DAGVTQSPTHLIKTRGQQVTLRCSPKSGHDTVSWYQQALGQGPQFIFQYYEEEERQRGNFPDRFSGHQFPNYSSELNVNALLLGDSALYLCASSLQGPWGNQPQHFGDGTRLSIL.

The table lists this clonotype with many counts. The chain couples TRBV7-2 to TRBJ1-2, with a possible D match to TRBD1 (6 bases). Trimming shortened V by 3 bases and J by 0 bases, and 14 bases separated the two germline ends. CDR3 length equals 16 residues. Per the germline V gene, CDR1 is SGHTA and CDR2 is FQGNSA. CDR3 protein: CASSFGGGAANYGYTF. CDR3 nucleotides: TGTGCCAGCAGCTTTGGAGGGGGAGCGGCTAACTATGGCTACACCTTC.

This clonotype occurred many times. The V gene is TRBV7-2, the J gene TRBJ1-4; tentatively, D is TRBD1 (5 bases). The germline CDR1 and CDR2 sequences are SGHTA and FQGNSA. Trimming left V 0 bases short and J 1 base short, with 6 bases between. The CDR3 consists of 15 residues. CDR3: CASSLAGVTNEKLFF. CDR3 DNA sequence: TGTGCCAGCAGCTTAGCGGGGGTAACTAATGAAAAACTGTTTTTT.

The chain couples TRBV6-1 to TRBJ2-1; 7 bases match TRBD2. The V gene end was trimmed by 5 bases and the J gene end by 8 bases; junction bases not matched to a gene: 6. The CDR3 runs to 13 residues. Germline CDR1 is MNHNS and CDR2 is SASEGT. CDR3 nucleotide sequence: TGTGCCAGCAGTAGCGGGATGAGGGATGAGCAGTTCTTC. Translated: CASSSGMRDEQFF.

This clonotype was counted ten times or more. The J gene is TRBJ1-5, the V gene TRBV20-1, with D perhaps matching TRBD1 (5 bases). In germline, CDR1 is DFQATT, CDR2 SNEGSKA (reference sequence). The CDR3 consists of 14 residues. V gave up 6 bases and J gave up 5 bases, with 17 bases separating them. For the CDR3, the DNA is TGCAGTGCCCCGGGGAGGGGTACAGATCAGCCCCAGCATTTT. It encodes CSAPGRGTDQPQHF.

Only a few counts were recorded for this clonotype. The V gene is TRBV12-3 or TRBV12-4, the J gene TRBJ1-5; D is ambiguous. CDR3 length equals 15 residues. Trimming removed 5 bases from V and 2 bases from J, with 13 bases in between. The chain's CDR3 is CASSTHYGGNQPQHF. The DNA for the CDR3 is TGTGCCAGCAGTACACACTATGGTGGCAATCAGCCCCAGCATTTT.

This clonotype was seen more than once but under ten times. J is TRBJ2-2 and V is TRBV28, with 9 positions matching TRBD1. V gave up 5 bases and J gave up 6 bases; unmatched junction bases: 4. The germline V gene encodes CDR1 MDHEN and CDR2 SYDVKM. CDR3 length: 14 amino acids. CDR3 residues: CASSGTGIAGELFF. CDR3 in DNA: TGTGCCAGCAGTGGGACAGGGATCGCCGGGGAGCTGTTTTTT.

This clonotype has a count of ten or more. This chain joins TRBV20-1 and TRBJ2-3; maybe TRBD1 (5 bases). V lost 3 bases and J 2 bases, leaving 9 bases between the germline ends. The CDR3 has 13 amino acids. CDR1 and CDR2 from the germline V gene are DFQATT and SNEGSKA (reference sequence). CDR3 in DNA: TGCAGTGCTAGCGGACAAAACACAGATACGCAGTATTTT. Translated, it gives CSASGQNTDTQYF.

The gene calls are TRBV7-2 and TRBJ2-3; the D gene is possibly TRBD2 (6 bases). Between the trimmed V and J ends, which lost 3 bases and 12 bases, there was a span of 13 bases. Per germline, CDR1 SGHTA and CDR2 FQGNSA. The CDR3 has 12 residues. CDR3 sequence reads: CASSFLRENQYF. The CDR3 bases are TGTGCCAGCAGCTTTTTGCGGGAAAATCAGTATTTT.

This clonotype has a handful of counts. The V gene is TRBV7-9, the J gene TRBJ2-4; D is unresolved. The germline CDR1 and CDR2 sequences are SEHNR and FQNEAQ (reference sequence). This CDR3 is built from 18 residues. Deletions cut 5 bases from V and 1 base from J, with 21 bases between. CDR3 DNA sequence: TGTGCCAGCAGCCAAGGACGGATAACGCGTCTCGCCAAAAACATTCAGTACTTC. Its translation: CASSQGRITRLAKNIQYF.

The DNA for the CDR3 is TGTGCCAGCAGTTACAGCTTGGGACAGGGGAGCGGGGAGCTGTTTTTT. Protein sequence: CASSYSLGQGSGELFF. The chain couples TRBV6-5 to TRBJ2-2, with 10 bases identical to TRBD1. In germline, CDR1 is MNHEY, CDR2 SVGAGI. The J segment lost 7 bases and the V segment lost 2 bases, leaving 7 bases of the junction unmatched. The CDR3 length is 16 residues.

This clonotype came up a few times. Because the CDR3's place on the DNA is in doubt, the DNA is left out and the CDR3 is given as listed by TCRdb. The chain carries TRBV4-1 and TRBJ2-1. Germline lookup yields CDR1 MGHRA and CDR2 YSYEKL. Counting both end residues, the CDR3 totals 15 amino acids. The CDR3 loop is CASSSSSRFYNEQFF.

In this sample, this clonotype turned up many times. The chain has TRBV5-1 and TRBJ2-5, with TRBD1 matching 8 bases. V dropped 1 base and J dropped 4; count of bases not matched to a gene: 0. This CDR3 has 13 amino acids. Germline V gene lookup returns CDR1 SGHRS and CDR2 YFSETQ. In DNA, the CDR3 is TGCGCCAGCAGCTTGACAGGGGGAGAGACCCAGTACTTC. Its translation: CASSLTGGETQYF.

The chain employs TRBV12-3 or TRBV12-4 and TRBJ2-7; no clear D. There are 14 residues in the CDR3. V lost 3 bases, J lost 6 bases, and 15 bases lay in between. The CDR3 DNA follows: TGTGCCAGCAGTTTTGCTGCAACCCTCGGCGAGCAGTACTTC. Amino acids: CASSFAATLGEQYF.

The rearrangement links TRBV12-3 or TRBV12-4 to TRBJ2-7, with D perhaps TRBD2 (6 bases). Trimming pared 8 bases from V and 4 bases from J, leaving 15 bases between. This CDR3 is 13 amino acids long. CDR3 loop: CASSNTEGYEQYF. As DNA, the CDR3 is TGTGCCAGCTCGAACACGGAGGGGTACGAGCAGTACTTC.

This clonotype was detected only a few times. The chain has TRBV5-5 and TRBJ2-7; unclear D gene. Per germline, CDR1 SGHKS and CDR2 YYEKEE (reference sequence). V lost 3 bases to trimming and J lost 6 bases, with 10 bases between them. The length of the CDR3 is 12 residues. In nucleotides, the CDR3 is TGTGCCAGCAGCTCCCAACCGAGCGAGCAGTACTTC. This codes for CASSSQPSEQYF.

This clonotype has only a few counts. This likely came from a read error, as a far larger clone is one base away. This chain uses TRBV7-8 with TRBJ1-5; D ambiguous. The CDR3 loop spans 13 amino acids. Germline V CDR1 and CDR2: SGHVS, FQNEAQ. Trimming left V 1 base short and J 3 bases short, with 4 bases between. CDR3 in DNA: TGTGCCAGCAGCTTAGGTAACAATCAGCCCCAGCATTTT. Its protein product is CASSLGNNQPQHF.

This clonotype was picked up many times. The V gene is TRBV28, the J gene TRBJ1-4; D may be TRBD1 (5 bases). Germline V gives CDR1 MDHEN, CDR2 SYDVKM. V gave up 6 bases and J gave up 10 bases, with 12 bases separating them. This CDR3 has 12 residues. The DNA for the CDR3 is TGTGCCAGCAGAGGGACCGGAGGAAAACTGTTTTTT. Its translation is CASRGTGGKLFF.

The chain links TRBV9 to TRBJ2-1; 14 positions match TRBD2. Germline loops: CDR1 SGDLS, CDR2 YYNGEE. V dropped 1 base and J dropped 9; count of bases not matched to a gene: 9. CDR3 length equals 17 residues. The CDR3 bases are TGTGCCAGCAGCGTAAGTGGCTCCGGGACTAGCGGGGGTGAGCAGTTCTTC. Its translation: CASSVSGSGTSGGEQFF.

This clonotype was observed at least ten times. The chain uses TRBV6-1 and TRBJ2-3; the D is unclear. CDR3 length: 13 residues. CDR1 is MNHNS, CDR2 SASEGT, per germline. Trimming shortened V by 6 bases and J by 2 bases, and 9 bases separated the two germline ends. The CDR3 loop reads CASSTVSTDTQYF. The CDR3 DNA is TGTGCCAGCAGCACAGTTTCCACAGATACGCAGTATTTT.

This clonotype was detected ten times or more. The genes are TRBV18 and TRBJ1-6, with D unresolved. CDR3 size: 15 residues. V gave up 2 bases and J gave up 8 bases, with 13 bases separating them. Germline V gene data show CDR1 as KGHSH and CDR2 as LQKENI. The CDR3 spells CASSPSSISDSPLHF. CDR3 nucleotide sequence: TGTGCCAGCTCACCAAGTAGTATATCTGATTCACCCCTCCACTTT.

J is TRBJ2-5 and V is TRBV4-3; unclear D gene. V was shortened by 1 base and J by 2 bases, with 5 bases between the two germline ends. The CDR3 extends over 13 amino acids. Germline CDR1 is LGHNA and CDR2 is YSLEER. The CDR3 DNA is TGCGCCAGCAGCCAAGTCGTACAAGAGACCCAGTACTTC. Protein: CASSQVVQETQYF.

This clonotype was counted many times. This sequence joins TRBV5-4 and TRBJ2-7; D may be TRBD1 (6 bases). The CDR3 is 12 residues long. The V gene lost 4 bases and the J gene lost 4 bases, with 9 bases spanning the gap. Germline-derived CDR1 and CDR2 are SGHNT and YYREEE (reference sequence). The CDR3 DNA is TGTGCCAGCAGCCAAGGACAGTACGAGCAGTACTTC. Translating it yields CASSQGQYEQYF. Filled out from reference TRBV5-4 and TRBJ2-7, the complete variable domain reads ETGVTQSPTHLIKTRGQQVTLRCSSQSGHNTVSWYQQALGQGPQFIFQYYREEENGRGNFPPRFSGLQFPNYSSELNVNALELDDSALYLCASSQGQYEQYFGPGTRLTVT.

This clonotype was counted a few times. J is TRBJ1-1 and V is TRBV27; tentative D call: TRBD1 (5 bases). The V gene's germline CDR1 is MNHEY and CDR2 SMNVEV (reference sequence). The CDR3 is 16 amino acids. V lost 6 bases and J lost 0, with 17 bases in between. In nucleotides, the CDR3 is TGTGCCAGCAGCCGCTATTTGACAGACATGAACACTGAAGCTTTCTTT. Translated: CASSRYLTDMNTEAFF.